One sample yielded the 3 T cell receptor beta chains listed below, sequenced in a study of T cells after yellow fever vaccination. MiXCR was run by TCRdb on the 5' RACE reads, yielding one entry per CDR3 protein. The profile covers around 310,000 distinct CDR3 sequences, with 3.5% to 4.5% appearing a single time and around 19% taken by the ten largest. The source was PBMCs, collected 15 days after the yellow fever booster vaccination. The receptors derive from a man aged 18-30 years who received the YFV17D yellow fever vaccine.

Turning to this clonotype: One end of the junction varies from germline; a read error may be responsible. The chain carries TRBV7-2 and TRBJ1-1; D is undetermined. CDR1 and CDR2 (germline): SGHTA, FQGNSA. The length of the CDR3 is 15 residues. This chain's CDR3 is CASGLASSGRTEAFF. Written as DNA, the CDR3 is TGTGCCAGCGGCTTAGCGTCTTCGGGCCGTACTGAAGCTTTCTTT.

In this sample, this clonotype turned up a few times. The CDR3 nucleotides read TGTGCCAGCAGCTTAGGTAGCCTCCCTAACTATGGCTACACCTTC. Protein sequence: CASSLGSLPNYGYTF. This sequence joins TRBV7-9 and TRBJ1-2; no firm D call. Trimming stripped 1 base from V and 0 bases from J, with 9 bases between. CDR1 and CDR2 (germline): SEHNR, FQNEAQ (reference sequence). This CDR3 region has 15 residues.

In its sample, this clonotype was seen many times. The V and J genes are TRBV6-5 and TRBJ2-5, with 8 bases matching TRBD2. Germline V lookup: CDR1 MNHEY, CDR2 SVGAGI. The CDR3 consists of 17 residues. V shed 4 bases and J 4 bases; nucleotides not matched to a gene: 14. The chain's CDR3 is CASSLGLGGAGGETQYF. The CDR3 DNA follows: TGTGCCAGCAGTTTAGGACTCGGGGGGGCCGGTGGAGAGACCCAGTACTTC.